These T cell receptor beta chains were read from a single sample in a study of cytomegalovirus exposure and HLA in healthy donors. Generated by immunoSEQ multiplex PCR, the TCRdb table keeps only in-frame clones and is missing some. This table has 170,000 or so clones, around 81% appearing once. The source material was PBMCs. These receptor sequences come from a young woman in good health and CMV-seronegative. CDR3s include the opening cysteine and the closing phenylalanine or tryptophan. The D gene is left open where the match is weak. Clone size appears in some rows only: once, few, many, or a class for an expanded clone.

j_gene: TRBJ1-3
v_gene: TRBV2
abundance: NA
d_gene: TRBD1
CDR3nt: TGTGCCAGCACGTTTCGACAGGGGGCTGGAAACACCATATATTTT
CDR3aa: CASTFRQGAGNTIYF

j_gene: TRBJ2-5
v_gene: TRBV10-3
abundance: NA
d_gene: NA
CDR3nt: TGTGCCGCCGCGGGCCAGCGAGGGGCCGGGGGTAAAGAGACCCAGTACTTC
CDR3aa: CAAAGQRGAGGKETQYF

j_gene: TRBJ2-5
v_gene: TRBV10-3
abundance: few
d_gene: TRBD1
CDR3nt: TGTGCCATCAGTGCCGACAGGGGCGAGACCCAGTACTTC
CDR3aa: CAISADRGETQYF

j_gene: TRBJ2-3
v_gene: TRBV7-9
abundance: NA
d_gene: TRBD2
CDR3nt: TGTGCCAGCAGCCAGACCTTCGCTAGCGGGAGCACAGATACGCAGTATTTT
CDR3aa: CASSQTFASGSTDTQYF

j_gene: TRBJ2-7
v_gene: TRBV28
abundance: NA
d_gene: TRBD2
CDR3nt: TGTGCCAGCAGAACTGGACTAGGTTTGGTCGAGCAGTACTTC
CDR3aa: CASRTGLGLVEQYF

j_gene: TRBJ2-2
v_gene: TRBV6-1
abundance: few
d_gene: TRBD1
CDR3nt: TGTGCCACAGCAGTGGGGACAGGGTACACCGGGGAGCTGTTTTTT
CDR3aa: CATAVGTGYTGELFF

j_gene: TRBJ2-3
v_gene: TRBV9
abundance: few
d_gene: TRBD2
CDR3nt: TGTGCCAGCAGCGGTAGCGGGAGAACAGATACGCAGTATTTT
CDR3aa: CASSGSGRTDTQYF

j_gene: TRBJ2-1
v_gene: TRBV7-9
abundance: NA
d_gene: NA
CDR3nt: TGTGCCAGCAGCTTAGCGGCCCTTTACAATGAGCAGTTCTTC
CDR3aa: CASSLAALYNEQFF

j_gene: TRBJ2-7
v_gene: TRBV7-8
abundance: NA
d_gene: TRBD1
CDR3nt: TGTGCCAGCAGCTTAAGTGGAGCCGGGACAGGTGACCACTACGAGCAGTACTTC
CDR3aa: CASSLSGAGTGDHYEQYF

j_gene: TRBJ2-7
v_gene: TRBV4-1
abundance: NA
d_gene: NA
CDR3nt: TGCGCCAGCAGCCGAACCCGGGACACAAGCTCCTACGAGCAGTACTTC
CDR3aa: CASSRTRDTSSYEQYF

j_gene: TRBJ2-6
v_gene: TRBV10-3
abundance: NA
d_gene: TRBD1
CDR3nt: TGTGCCATCAGCGCCCCCGGGACAGGGAATGGGGCCAACGTCCTGACTTTC
CDR3aa: CAISAPGTGNGANVLTF

j_gene: TRBJ1-2
v_gene: TRBV10-3
abundance: NA
d_gene: NA
CDR3nt: TGTGCCACCGAGGAAGGTGGGGCGGATAACTATGGCTACACCTTC
CDR3aa: CATEEGGADNYGYTF

j_gene: TRBJ2-7
v_gene: TRBV4-3
abundance: few
d_gene: TRBD2
CDR3nt: TGCGCCAGCAGCCAGGGGGGACTAGCGGCAGACTACGAGCAGTACTTC
CDR3aa: CASSQGGLAADYEQYF

j_gene: TRBJ2-1
v_gene: TRBV27
abundance: NA
d_gene: NA
CDR3nt: TGTGCCAGCAGTTTAATCGGGAATGAGCAGTTCTTC
CDR3aa: CASSLIGNEQFF

j_gene: TRBJ2-7
v_gene: TRBV4-3
abundance: NA
d_gene: NA
CDR3nt: TGCGCCAGCAGCCAAGAATCGCGTCCTGGTATTTACGAGCAGTACTTC
CDR3aa: CASSQESRPGIYEQYF

j_gene: TRBJ2-7
v_gene: TRBV15
abundance: NA
d_gene: NA
CDR3nt: TGTGCCACCAGCACCCGGACACTAAACTACGAGCAGTACTTC
CDR3aa: CATSTRTLNYEQYF

j_gene: TRBJ2-1
v_gene: TRBV28
abundance: NA
d_gene: NA
CDR3nt: TGTGCCAGCAGTAGTAACATTGAGCAGTTCTTC
CDR3aa: CASSSNIEQFF

j_gene: TRBJ1-2
v_gene: TRBV27
abundance: NA
d_gene: NA
CDR3nt: TGTGCCAGCAGTCCATCATTACAGGGATATAGCTACACCTTC
CDR3aa: CASSPSLQGYSYTF

j_gene: TRBJ1-2
v_gene: TRBV19
abundance: NA
d_gene: NA
CDR3nt: TGTGCCAGCCAAAAGGGGGGGTCCTATGGCTACACCTTC
CDR3aa: CASQKGGSYGYTF

j_gene: TRBJ2-5
v_gene: TRBV28
abundance: NA
d_gene: NA
CDR3nt: TGTGCCAGCAGGGGGGCTAGTTTGGAGACCCAGTACTTC
CDR3aa: CASRGASLETQYF

j_gene: TRBJ2-7
v_gene: TRBV28
abundance: NA
d_gene: NA
CDR3nt: TGTGCCAGCAGTTTTAGGCTAGCGCGCTCCTACGAGCAGTACTTC
CDR3aa: CASSFRLARSYEQYF